This TCR beta chain was found in a study of T cell changes during pregnancy in multiple sclerosis. The CDR3 spans 17 residues. Trimming cost V 2 bases and J 4 bases; bases outside gene matches: 7. Germline V gives CDR1 SSHAT, CDR2 FNYEAQ (reference sequence). Sequencing used immunoSEQ multiplex PCR; TCRdb keeps in-frame clones, though not all of them. The sample has around 80,000 clones; 85% to 95% are singletons. This material consisted of peripheral blood, taken in the second trimester of pregnancy. The TCR was taken from a female donor in good health, enrolled as a control in a pregnancy study. This chain connects TRBV7-7 to TRBJ2-5; TRBD2 agrees at 13 bases. CDR3: CASSLTSGRETGETQYF. Here the CDR3 DNA reads TGTGCCAGCAGCTTAACTAGCGGGAGGGAAACGGGAGAGACCCAGTACTTC.